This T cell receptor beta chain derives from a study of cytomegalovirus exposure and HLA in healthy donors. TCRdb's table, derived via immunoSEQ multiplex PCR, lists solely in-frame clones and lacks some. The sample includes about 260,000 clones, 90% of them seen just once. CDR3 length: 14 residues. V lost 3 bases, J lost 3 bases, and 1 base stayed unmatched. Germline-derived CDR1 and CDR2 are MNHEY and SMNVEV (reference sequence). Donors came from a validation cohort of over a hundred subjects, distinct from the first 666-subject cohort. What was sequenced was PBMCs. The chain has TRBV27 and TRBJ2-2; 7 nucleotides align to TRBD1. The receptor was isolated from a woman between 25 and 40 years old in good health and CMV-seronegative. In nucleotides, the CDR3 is TGTGCCAGCAGTTTGGGACAGTACACCGGGGAGCTGTTTTTT. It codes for CASSLGQYTGELFF.